The clone carrying this T cell receptor (beta chain) appeared a single time. This record comes from a study of technical replicates of blood from a handful of donors. The CDR3 runs 15 residues. With V trimmed by 0 bases and J by 7 bases, 7 bases remained unmatched. CDR1 is SQVTM, CDR2 ANQGSEA, per germline. The repertoire was sequenced with immunoSEQ multiplex PCR; TCRdb's copy has only in-frame clones and lacks some. The data contain tens of thousands of clones, roughly 92% of them seen just once; the ten biggest clones take up 0.4% to 0.5%. The source of this sequence is a human donor in good health. The sequenced sample consisted of T cells isolated from PBMCs. This chain joins TRBV29-1 and TRBJ2-1; 9 positions match TRBD2. The CDR3 bases are TGCAGCGTTGAAGATCTTAGCGGGAGAACGAATGAGCAGTTCTTC. Protein sequence: CSVEDLSGRTNEQFF.